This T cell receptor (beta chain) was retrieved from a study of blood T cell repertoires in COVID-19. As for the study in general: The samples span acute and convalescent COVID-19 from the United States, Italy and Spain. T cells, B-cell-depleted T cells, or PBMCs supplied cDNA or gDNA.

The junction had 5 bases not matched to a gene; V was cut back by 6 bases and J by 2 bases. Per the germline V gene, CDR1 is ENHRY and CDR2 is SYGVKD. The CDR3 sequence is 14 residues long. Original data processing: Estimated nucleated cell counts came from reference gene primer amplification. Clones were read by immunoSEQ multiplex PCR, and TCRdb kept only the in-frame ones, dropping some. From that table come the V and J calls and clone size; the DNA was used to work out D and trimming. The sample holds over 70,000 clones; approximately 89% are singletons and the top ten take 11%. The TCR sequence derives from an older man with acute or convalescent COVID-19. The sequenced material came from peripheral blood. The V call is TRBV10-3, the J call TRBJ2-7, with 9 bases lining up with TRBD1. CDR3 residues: CAIRGGQGPYEQYF. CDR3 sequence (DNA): TGTGCCATCAGAGGGGGACAGGGTCCCTACGAGCAGTACTTC.